The source of this T cell receptor (beta chain) is a study of beta chain features in type 1 diabetes. Study as a whole: There were some 98 million sorted cells examined across all samples.

In its sample, this clone was seen a few times. The CDR3 sequence is 16 residues long. Germline V lookup: CDR1 SEHNR, CDR2 FQNEAQ (reference sequence). Trimming pared 2 bases from V and 0 bases from J, leaving 11 bases between. Sequenced material consisted of expressed TCRB transcripts (all of the isolated RNA was reverse transcribed). Sequenced by immunoSEQ multiplex PCR; TCRdb stores in-frame clones only, minus some. The sample includes a few hundred thousand clones, about 15% of them seen just once. The sequenced sample was central memory CD4+ T cells from blood. V is TRBV7-9 and J is TRBJ2-1; D is uncertain. The receptor's source is a man aged 25-40 years in good health. The DNA for the CDR3 is TGTGCCAGCAGCTTATCGCTCCGTAGCTCCTACAATGAGCAGTTCTTC. Amino acids: CASSLSLRSSYNEQFF.